This entry lists 28 T cell receptor beta chains sequenced from one sample in a study of T cell repertoires in cytomegalovirus infection. These receptors have no known antigen. TCRdb re-analysed the reads in MiXCR, keeping a single row per CDR3 protein. Here the sample spans hundreds of thousands of distinct CDR3 sequences, roughly 33% being singletons. Sample: cultured CD8+ T cells from PBMCs, taken from culture after CMV antigen stimulation. The receptors here all came from a human donor in good health (CMV status not recorded). Some clones in this sample may be carry-over from other donors' samples.

This clonotype came up a few times. An end of the junction differs from the germline gene, which may be a read error. The rearrangement uses TRBV7-3 and TRBJ2-5; a possible D gene is TRBD1 (6 bases). The CDR3 extends over 19 amino acids. Germline V lookup: CDR1 SGHTA, CDR2 FQGTGA. CDR3 bases: TGTGCCAGCAGCGCCTTAGGTCGGCATACAGGGAGTGAAAGAGAGGCCCAGTACTTC. Translated, it gives CASSALGRHTGSEREAQYF.

The V gene is TRBV10-3, the J gene TRBJ2-5; D perhaps matches TRBD2 (6 bases). This CDR3 comprises 14 residues. Germline CDR1 is ENHRY and CDR2 is SYGVKD. V lost 11 bases and J lost 1, with 17 bases in between. The CDR3 region has the DNA TGTGCCGAACCGGGACTTCTATCCCAAGAGACCCAGTACTTC. Protein: CAEPGLLSQETQYF.

This clonotype was observed a few times. The gene calls are TRBV6-2 or TRBV6-3 and TRBJ2-1; 7 nucleotides align to TRBD1. Germline V gives CDR1 MNHEY, CDR2 SVGEGT. The CDR3 runs to 17 residues. V shed 4 bases, J shed 0 bases, and the junction held 9 bases outside the gene matches. The chain's CDR3 is CASSWTGLFGSYNEQFF. As DNA, the CDR3 is TGTGCCAGCAGTTGGACAGGACTCTTTGGCTCCTACAATGAGCAGTTCTTC.

This clonotype was detected many times. This rearrangement joins TRBV7-2 to TRBJ2-3; D may correspond to TRBD1 or TRBD2 (5 bases each). V was clipped by 3 bases and J by 2 bases, with 18 bases between them. CDR3 length: 17 amino acids. The germline gives CDR1 SGHTA, CDR2 FQGNSA. CDR3 nucleotide sequence: TGTGCCAGCAGCTTGACTTCCGGGACGGCAGACACAGATACGCAGTATTTT. This sequence encodes CASSLTSGTADTDTQYF.

The chain links TRBV12-3 or TRBV12-4 to TRBJ1-4; 8 bases fit TRBD1. The CDR3 totals 17 residues. V dropped 3 bases and J dropped 1; count of bases not matched to a gene: 7. The CDR3 bases are TGTGCCAGCAGTTTTGGGACAGGCGTATTAACTAATGAAAAACTGTTTTTT. Amino acid sequence: CASSFGTGVLTNEKLFF.

The J gene is TRBJ1-2, the V gene TRBV4-1; D not certain. Trimming removed 0 bases at V and 8 bases at J, with 13 bases between. The CDR3 contains 14 residues. The germline CDR1 and CDR2 sequences are MGHRA and YSYEKL. The CDR3 protein is CASSQDRAGEGYTF. In DNA, the CDR3 is TGCGCCAGCAGCCAAGATCGTGCCGGCGAGGGCTACACCTTC.

The chain uses TRBV7-9 and TRBJ1-5; 11 positions agree with TRBD1. V lost 8 bases and J lost 1; bases outside the gene matches: 1. This CDR3 region has 14 residues. Looked up from germline, CDR1 is SEHNR and CDR2 is FQNEAQ (reference sequence). Here the CDR3 reads CASGTGGSNQPQHF. DNA for the CDR3: TGTGCCAGCGGGACAGGGGGAAGCAATCAGCCCCAGCATTTT.

The CDR3 reads CASSNPAQPQHF. For the CDR3, the DNA is TGTGCCAGCAGCAACCCCGCTCAGCCCCAGCATTTT. The gene calls are TRBV7-9 and TRBJ1-5; D is unclear. Trimming cost V 5 bases and J 6 bases, with 8 bases left between them. CDR1 is SEHNR, CDR2 FQNEAQ, per germline (reference sequence). The CDR3 runs to 12 residues.

J is TRBJ2-1 and V is TRBV6-2 or TRBV6-3, with TRBD1 identical over 9 bases. The V segment lost 4 bases and the J segment 4 bases; nucleotides outside the gene matches: 8. Germline V lookup: CDR1 MNHEY, CDR2 SVGEGT. The CDR3 length is 16 residues. The CDR3 region is CASSFLPGQGYNEQFF. Written as DNA, the CDR3 is TGTGCCAGCAGTTTCCTCCCGGGACAGGGATACAATGAGCAGTTCTTC.

This clonotype was detected a few times. The J gene is TRBJ1-4, the V gene TRBV7-8; D remains ambiguous. Trimming removed 2 bases from V and 4 bases from J, with 14 bases in between. Per germline, CDR1 SGHVS and CDR2 FQNEAQ. The CDR3 extends over 16 amino acids. The CDR3 DNA reads as TGTGCCAGCAGCTTAAGGCCGGAGCGGGGTAATGAAAAACTGTTTTTT. The encoded protein is CASSLRPERGNEKLFF.

In the case of this clonotype: This may be a read error: a much more frequent sequence differs by one nucleotide. V usage is TRBV11-2 and J usage is TRBJ2-7; D unclear. Per germline, CDR1 SGHAT and CDR2 FQNNGV. This CDR3 is built from 13 residues. Trimming pared 1 base from V and 3 bases from J, leaving 7 bases between. CDR3 region: CASSLGALYEQYV. The CDR3 nucleotides are TGTGCCAGCAGCTTAGGGGCCCTCTACGAGCAGTACGTC.

The J gene is TRBJ2-7, the V gene TRBV28; no reliable D call. CDR1 MDHEN and CDR2 SYDVKM come from the germline V gene. V was pared by 3 bases and J by 3 bases, with 9 bases between. The CDR3 runs to 13 residues. CDR3 sequence (DNA): TGTGCCAGCAGTTTTCCATGGAACTACGAGCAGTACGTC. As protein: CASSFPWNYEQYV.

The chain links TRBV6-5 to TRBJ2-2, with D perhaps given as TRBD1 or TRBD2 (5 bases each). This CDR3 contains 15 residues. V was pared by 2 bases and J by 4 bases, with 11 bases between. Germline V CDR1 and CDR2: MNHEY, SVGAGI. The CDR3 DNA reads TGTGCCAGCAGTTACCTAGGGACGACCACCGGGGAGCTGTTTTTT. This sequence encodes CASSYLGTTTGELFF.

This chain uses TRBV19 with TRBJ2-3; 12 bases fit TRBD1. The J segment lost 6 bases and the V segment lost 4 bases, leaving 5 bases of the junction unmatched. CDR1 is LNHDA and CDR2 is SQIVND in the germline V gene (reference sequence). This CDR3 is 15 amino acids long. CDR3 coding DNA: TGTGCCAGTAGTAGCCGGGACAGGGGGCTGGATACGCAGTATTTT. Protein sequence: CASSSRDRGLDTQYF. Full variable domain (rest looked up from reference TRBV19 and TRBJ2-3): DGGITQSPKYLFRKEGQNVTLSCEQNLNHDAMYWYRQDPGQGLRLIYYSQIVNDFQKGDIAEGYSVSREKKESFPLTVTSAQKNPTAFYLCASSSRDRGLDTQYFGPGTRLTVL.

The V and J genes are TRBV23-1 and TRBJ2-1; 7 bases agree with TRBD1. TRBV23-1 is treated as an ORF (open reading frame) with a function not yet certain. This CDR3 has 17 amino acids. V shed 0 bases, J shed 12 bases, and the junction held 17 bases outside the gene matches. CDR3 loop: CASSQSGRTGHRVGQFF. CDR3 sequence (DNA): TGCGCCAGCAGTCAATCGGGCCGGACAGGTCACCGGGTGGGGCAGTTCTTC.

Here the CDR3 DNA reads TGTGCCAGCAGCTTAGAGAGCTACAGGGGGAGGAACACCATATATTTT. It translates to CASSLESYRGRNTIYF. This chain connects TRBV7-9 to TRBJ1-3, with 8 bases lining up with TRBD1. The CDR3 totals 16 residues. Germline V gene lookup returns CDR1 SEHNR and CDR2 FQNEAQ (reference sequence). V was pared by 1 base and J by 7 bases, with 9 bases of the junction left unmatched.

To note about this clonotype: The junction differs from germline at one of its ends, possibly a read error. The chain has TRBV27 and TRBJ2-7, with D perhaps matching TRBD2 (7 bases). There are 14 residues in the CDR3. The germline gives CDR1 MNHEY, CDR2 SMNVEV (reference sequence). DNA of the CDR3: TGTACCAGCAGTCCCGCTGGGGGGGCCTACGAGCAGCACTTC. It specifies CTSSPAGGAYEQHF.

The CDR3 nucleotides are TGTGCCAGCAGATTTGGACAGGGGAACACTGAAGCTTTCTTT. It encodes CASRFGQGNTEAFF. V and J are TRBV12-3 or TRBV12-4 and TRBJ1-1, with TRBD1 matching over 8 bases. Germline trimming cut 6 bases from V and 1 base from J; bases unmatched to any gene: 4. The CDR3 runs to 14 residues.

The chain couples TRBV7-6 to TRBJ2-7; no firm D call. In germline, CDR1 is SGHVS, CDR2 FNYEAQ. Trimming pared 2 bases from V and 1 base from J, leaving 9 bases between. This CDR3 has 14 amino acids. The CDR3 protein is CASSLSDASYEQYF. The CDR3 DNA follows: TGTGCCAGCAGCTTAAGTGATGCGTCCTACGAGCAGTACTTC.

The chain carries TRBV27 and TRBJ1-2, with D possibly matching TRBD1 (5 bases). Germline V gives CDR1 MNHEY, CDR2 SMNVEV (reference sequence). With 2 bases removed from V and 8 bases from J, the gap between germline ends came to 18 bases. This CDR3 is built from 15 residues. The CDR3 loop is CASSLGAGPLRGYTF. The DNA of the CDR3 is TGTGCCAGCAGTTTAGGGGCAGGGCCCCTCCGAGGCTACACCTTC.

The table lists this clonotype with a few counts. V and J are TRBV7-9 and TRBJ2-2; a possible D gene is TRBD1 (6 bases). Germline CDR1 reads SEHNR; CDR2 reads FQNEAQ (reference sequence). The length of the CDR3 is 16 residues. The ends were cut back, 5 bases at V and 0 bases at J, with 13 bases in the middle. CDR3 amino acids: CASSGQLASNTGELFF. The CDR3, as DNA: TGTGCCAGCAGCGGACAGTTGGCCTCGAACACCGGGGAGCTGTTTTTT. The entire variable domain, with the rest obtained from reference TRBV7-9 and TRBJ2-2, is as follows: DTGVSQNPRHKITKRGQNVTFRCDPISEHNRLYWYRQTLGQGPEFLTYFQNEAQLEKSRLLSDRFSAERPKGSFSTLEIQRTEQGDSAMYLCASSGQLASNTGELFFGEGSRLTVL.

The rearrangement uses TRBV16 and TRBJ2-7; D ambiguous. This CDR3 comprises 15 residues. The germline V and J ends were trimmed by 4 bases and 6 bases, with 19 bases remaining between them. CDR1 is KGHSY and CDR2 is FQNENV in the germline V gene. The CDR3 nucleotides are TGTGCCAGCAGCCCGGATTCGCTCCTCGGCGCCGAGCAGTACTTC. It translates to CASSPDSLLGAEQYF.

This clonotype has a handful of counts. The chain employs TRBV27 and TRBJ2-1; D might be TRBD2 (6 bases). This CDR3 is 13 amino acids long. Germline V lookup: CDR1 MNHEY, CDR2 SMNVEV (reference sequence). The V end was cut by 5 bases, the J end by 3 bases, with 8 bases between. CDR3 coding DNA: TGTGCCAGCAGTGGGGGACTCTACAATGAGCAGTTCTTC. Translated: CASSGGLYNEQFF.

This clonotype was recorded at least ten times. The V call is TRBV6-5, the J call TRBJ1-2, with a weak D call TRBD1 (6 bases). This CDR3 is 15 amino acids long. CDR1 MNHEY and CDR2 SVGAGI come from the germline V gene. V lost 6 bases and J 9 bases, leaving 23 bases between the germline ends. DNA for the CDR3: TGTGCCAGCAGGACACCGACAGGCTCCTCTATGAGCTACACCTTC. It translates to CASRTPTGSSMSYTF.

There are a few counts of this clonotype. CDR3 region: CASSPLGGLVNTEAFF. CDR3 in DNA: TGTGCCAGCAGTCCCCTGGGAGGGTTGGTGAACACTGAAGCTTTCTTT. The chain couples TRBV27 to TRBJ1-1; D gene unclear. This CDR3 has 16 amino acids. V was cut by 5 bases and J by 0 bases, with 16 bases left in between. CDR1 and CDR2 from the germline V gene are MNHEY and SMNVEV (reference sequence).

The chain recombines TRBV5-4 with TRBJ1-1; 10 bases fit TRBD1. The ends lost 3 bases at V and 0 bases at J; junction bases unmatched: 5. CDR1 SGHNT and CDR2 YYREEE come from the germline V gene (reference sequence). The CDR3 has 16 residues. In nucleotides, the CDR3 is TGTGCCAGCAGCTCCCGGGACAGGGGATTGAACACTGAAGCTTTCTTT. It translates to CASSSRDRGLNTEAFF.

Only a few counts were recorded for this clonotype. The chain employs TRBV7-9 and TRBJ2-2, with D possibly being TRBD1 (5 bases). The CDR3 contains 15 residues. CDR1 and CDR2 from the germline V gene are SEHNR and FQNEAQ (reference sequence). The ends were cut back, 4 bases at V and 1 base at J, with 10 bases in the middle. The CDR3 sequence: CASSSTDRNTGELFF. DNA of the CDR3: TGTGCCAGCAGCTCTACAGACAGGAACACCGGGGAGCTGTTTTTT. The entire variable domain, with the rest obtained from reference TRBV7-9 and TRBJ2-2, is as follows: DTGVSQNPRHKITKRGQNVTFRCDPISEHNRLYWYRQTLGQGPEFLTYFQNEAQLEKSRLLSDRFSAERPKGSFSTLEIQRTEQGDSAMYLCASSSTDRNTGELFFGEGSRLTVL.

The table lists this clonotype with many counts. V is TRBV12-3 or TRBV12-4 and J is TRBJ2-5, with a weak D call TRBD1 (6 bases). Deletions cut 5 bases from V and 4 bases from J, with 14 bases between. This CDR3 region has 14 residues. The CDR3 DNA reads TGTGCCAGCAGTCCCCCGGACAGCCGAGAGACCCAGTACTTC. Protein product: CASSPPDSRETQYF.